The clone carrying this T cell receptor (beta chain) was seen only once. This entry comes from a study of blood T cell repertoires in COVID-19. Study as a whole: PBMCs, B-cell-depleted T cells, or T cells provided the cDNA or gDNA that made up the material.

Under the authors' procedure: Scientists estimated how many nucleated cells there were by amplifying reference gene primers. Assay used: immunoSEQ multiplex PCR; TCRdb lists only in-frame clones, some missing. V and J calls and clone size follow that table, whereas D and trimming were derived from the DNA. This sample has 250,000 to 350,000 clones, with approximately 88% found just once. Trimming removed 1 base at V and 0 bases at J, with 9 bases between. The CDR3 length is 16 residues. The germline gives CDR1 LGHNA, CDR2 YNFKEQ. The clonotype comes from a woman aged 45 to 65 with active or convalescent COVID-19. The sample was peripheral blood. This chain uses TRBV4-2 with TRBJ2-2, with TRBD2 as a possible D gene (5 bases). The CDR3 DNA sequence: TGTGCCAGCAGCCAAGCTGAGCGGTCGAACACCGGGGAGCTGTTTTTT. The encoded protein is CASSQAERSNTGELFF.